The 10 T cell receptor beta chains given below trace back to one sample, sequenced in a study of T-cell memory formation after mild COVID-19 (dated by TCRdb to the early 2020s). Library preparation used 5' RACE. These reads were obtained on an Illumina NovaSeq 6000. Through fastp at Q25 and MiXCR, TCRdb rebuilt clones from the public reads, retaining in-frame beta chains. Each entry is one CDR3 protein sequence, shown with its most common DNA and genes. This sample is represented by about 430,000 distinct CDR3 sequences; 15% to 20% of them were singletons. The ten most abundant clones make up about a fifth of the sample. Specimen: PBMCs or a T cell subset sorted from them (not recorded which). These receptors were collected from a man aged 18 to 35 who had mild COVID-19 (a few samples of this study predate the infection). The sample titles of this study are shuffled in the database, so cell type and time point are left out; the donor was told from shared clones.

This clonotype was observed a few times. The rearrangement uses TRBV7-9 and TRBJ1-2; D is ambiguous. Germline-derived CDR1 and CDR2 are SEHNR and FQNEAQ (reference sequence). This CDR3 has 15 residues. Trimming stripped 2 bases from V and 2 bases from J, with 12 bases between. The CDR3, as DNA: TGTGCCAGCAGCTTAACGGTGCCCGGGAACTATGGCTACACCTTC. It codes for CASSLTVPGNYGYTF.

This clonotype was picked up a small number of times. The chain combines TRBV20-1 with TRBJ1-5; D is uncertain. The CDR3 is made up of 15 amino acids. The V gene's germline CDR1 is DFQATT and CDR2 SNEGSKA (reference sequence). The germline V and J ends were trimmed by 5 bases and 5 bases, with 19 bases remaining between them. The CDR3 DNA reads as TGCAGTGCTCGGTTCGCGAAATTCGCCGATCAGCCCCAGCATTTT. Translated: CSARFAKFADQPQHF.

There are a few counts of this clonotype. CDR3 residues: CAIRSTDSYEQYF. The CDR3 nucleotides are TGTGCCATCAGATCCACAGACTCCTACGAGCAGTACTTC. This chain connects TRBV10-3 to TRBJ2-7; no clear D gene. Germline loops: CDR1 ENHRY, CDR2 SYGVKD. The CDR3 has 13 residues. The V gene lost 6 bases and the J gene lost 0 bases, with 9 bases spanning the gap.

The chain combines TRBV20-1 with TRBJ2-7; D uncertain. The CDR3 extends over 13 amino acids. Trimming pared 2 bases from V and 2 bases from J, leaving 10 bases between. CDR1 and CDR2 (germline): DFQATT, SNEGSKA (reference sequence). The CDR3 spells CSARRADTYEQYV. In nucleotides, the CDR3 is TGCAGTGCTAGAAGGGCCGATACCTACGAGCAGTACGTC.

The V call is TRBV10-3, the J call TRBJ1-1, with 10 nucleotides matching TRBD1. The germline CDR1 and CDR2 sequences are ENHRY and SYGVKD. The CDR3 spans 14 residues. Trimming removed 5 bases from V and 4 bases from J; junction bases left unmatched: 4. CDR3 sequence: CAISPDRGPTEAFF. The CDR3 DNA sequence: TGTGCCATCAGTCCTGACAGGGGGCCCACTGAAGCTTTCTTT.

This clonotype was observed a few times. The chain combines TRBV20-1 with TRBJ1-5; D gene ambiguous. The V gene lost 3 bases and the J gene lost 2 bases, with 5 bases spanning the gap. CDR3 length: 12 residues. In germline, CDR1 is DFQATT, CDR2 SNEGSKA (reference sequence). CDR3 loop: CSARSGNQPQHF. Here the CDR3 DNA reads TGCAGTGCTAGGTCAGGCAATCAGCCCCAGCATTTT.

Here the CDR3 reads CASSNVRRTNTEAFF. The CDR3 DNA reads TGTGCCAGCAGCAACGTGAGACGGACGAACACTGAAGCTTTCTTT. This sequence joins TRBV21-1 and TRBJ1-1. TRBV21-1 is assigned pseudogene status. The CDR3 loop spans 15 amino acids.

The CDR3 sequence: CASSQDRAHTGELFF. CDR3 in DNA: TGTGCCAGCAGCCAAGATAGGGCACACACCGGGGAGCTGTTTTTT. J is TRBJ2-2 and V is TRBV4-2, with D hard to call. CDR3 length equals 15 residues. With 0 bases removed from V and 3 bases from J, the gap between germline ends came to 8 bases. CDR1 LGHNA and CDR2 YNFKEQ come from the germline V gene.

This clonotype was recorded at least ten times. The gene calls are TRBV7-2 and TRBJ2-3; 10 bases line up with TRBD1. V shed 6 bases, J shed 1 base, and the junction held 13 bases outside the gene matches. The germline V gene encodes CDR1 SGHTA and CDR2 FQGNSA. This CDR3 spans 18 amino acids. CDR3 sequence (DNA): TGTGCCAGCAGGTTGACAGGGGGCGAACCGACCCGCACAGATACGCAGTATTTT. Protein: CASRLTGGEPTRTDTQYF.

This chain uses TRBV6-5 with TRBJ2-1, with 7 bases aligning to TRBD1. After removal of 3 bases from V and 5 bases from J, the junction contained 7 bases not matched to a gene. Germline CDR1 is MNHEY and CDR2 is SVGAGI. This CDR3 spans 15 amino acids. The CDR3 nucleotides read TGTGCCAGCAGTTATACAGGGGTAGGGGACAATGAGCAGTTCTTC. The encoded protein is CASSYTGVGDNEQFF.